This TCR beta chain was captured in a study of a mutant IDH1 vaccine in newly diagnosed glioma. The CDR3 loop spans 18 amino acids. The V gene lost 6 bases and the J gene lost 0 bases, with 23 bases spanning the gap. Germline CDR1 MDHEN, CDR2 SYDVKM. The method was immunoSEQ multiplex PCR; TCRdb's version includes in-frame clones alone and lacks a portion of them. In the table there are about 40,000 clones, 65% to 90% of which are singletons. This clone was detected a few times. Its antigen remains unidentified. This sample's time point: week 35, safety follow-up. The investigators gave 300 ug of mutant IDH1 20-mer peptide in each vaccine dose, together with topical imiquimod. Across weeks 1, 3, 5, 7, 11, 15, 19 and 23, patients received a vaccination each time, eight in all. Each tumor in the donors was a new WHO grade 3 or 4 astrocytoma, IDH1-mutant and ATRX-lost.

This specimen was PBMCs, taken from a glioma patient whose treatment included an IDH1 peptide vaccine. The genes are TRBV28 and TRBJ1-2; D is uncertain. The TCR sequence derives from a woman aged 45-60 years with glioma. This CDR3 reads CASSRTRGPTRTNYGYTF. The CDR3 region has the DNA TGTGCCAGCAGCAGAACGAGAGGGCCTACGCGAACTAACTATGGCTACACCTTC.